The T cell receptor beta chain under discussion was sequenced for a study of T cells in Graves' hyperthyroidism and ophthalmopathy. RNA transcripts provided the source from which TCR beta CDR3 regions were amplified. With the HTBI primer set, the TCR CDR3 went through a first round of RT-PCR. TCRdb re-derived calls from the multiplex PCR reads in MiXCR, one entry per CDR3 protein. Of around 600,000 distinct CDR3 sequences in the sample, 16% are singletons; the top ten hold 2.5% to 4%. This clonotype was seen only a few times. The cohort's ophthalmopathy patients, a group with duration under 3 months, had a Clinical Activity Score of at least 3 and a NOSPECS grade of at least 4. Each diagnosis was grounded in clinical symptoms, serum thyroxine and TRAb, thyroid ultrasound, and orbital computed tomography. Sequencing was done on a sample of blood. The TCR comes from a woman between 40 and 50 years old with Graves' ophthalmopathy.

The CDR3 sequence is CASSLEGTSGANVLTF. The CDR3 nucleotides read TGTGCCAGTAGTTTGGAAGGGACCTCTGGGGCCAACGTCCTGACTTTC. The chain recombines TRBV19 with TRBJ2-6, with D perhaps given as TRBD1 or TRBD2 (5 bases each). V was cut by 5 bases and J by 0 bases, with 11 bases left in between. Per germline, CDR1 LNHDA and CDR2 SQIVND (reference sequence). This CDR3 region has 16 residues.